The entry below gives a single TCR beta chain sequence along with its context. These data come from a study of blood T cell repertoires in COVID-19. Study details: The United States, Italy and Spain supplied acute and convalescent COVID-19 samples. From T cells, B-cell-depleted T cells, or PBMCs came the material, which was cDNA or gDNA.

Using immunoSEQ multiplex PCR, the repertoire was profiled, and TCRdb retains in-frame clones only, with some absent. The repertoire holds about 92,000 clones, with about 71% as singletons. The CDR3 has 13 amino acids. V shed 5 bases and J shed 3 bases, with 10 bases lying between them. Germline CDR1 reads KGHSH; CDR2 reads LQKENI. The rearrangement uses TRBV18 and TRBJ2-5, with a weak D call TRBD1 (5 bases). The sample comprised peripheral blood. The TCR comes from a woman aged 55-70 years in a cohort sampled during active or convalescent COVID-19. Here the CDR3 DNA reads TGTGCCAGCTCAACTCTGACAGAAGAGACCCAGTACTTC. Encoded protein: CASSTLTEETQYF.